This T cell receptor beta chain was identified during a study of cytomegalovirus exposure and HLA in healthy donors. PCR primers comprised 60 Vbeta and 13 Jbeta primers. Data came from immunoSEQ multiplex PCR; TCRdb stores just in-frame clones and leaves some out. Of 60,000 or so clones in the sample, roughly 80% were seen once. CDR1 SGHTS and CDR2 YDEGEE come from the germline V gene. The CDR3 extends over 15 amino acids. V was pared by 3 bases and J by 5 bases, with 17 bases between. Study-level points and caveats: Later on, a genetic analysis was performed. It linked a missense variant in DCLRE1C with V- and J-gene trimming of TCR beta. Several top significant clusters appeared, in a later analysis, to be linked to common viral pathogens. In vitro data verified a few CMV-associated chains as specific for CMV antigens. Equally common other TCR beta chains were less clonally expanded than HLA-associated ones, a later analysis found.

In regard to this clone: Its target is not known.

Sequenced: PBMCs. This chain connects TRBV5-8 to TRBJ2-5; the D gene is possibly TRBD2 (6 bases). The origin of this receptor is a woman in her thirties or forties in good health and CMV-seropositive. CDR3 sequence reads: CASSSSGGREETQYF. CDR3 in DNA: TGTGCCAGCAGCTCCAGTGGGGGGAGAGAGGAGACCCAGTACTTC.